The entry that follows covers one T cell receptor beta chain sequence. The data originate from a study of blood T cell repertoires in COVID-19. Study information: PBMCs, B-cell-depleted T cells, or T cells were the source of the cDNA or gDNA that made up the material.

Here immunoSEQ multiplex PCR was the method, and the copy in TCRdb shows in-frame clones only, minus some. The repertoire holds approximately 230,000 clones, with around four fifths as singletons. Sequencing was carried out using peripheral blood. The TCR originated in a man aged 30 to 39 with active or convalescent COVID-19.

The CDR3 loop is CASSEQGNTIYF. In nucleotides, the CDR3 is TGTGCCAGCTCAGAACAGGGAAACACCATATATTTT. This rearrangement joins TRBV18 to TRBJ1-3, with D hard to call. Trimming cost V 5 bases and J 4 bases, with 6 bases left between them. The CDR3 spans 12 residues. CDR1 and CDR2 (germline): KGHSH, LQKENI. The full variable domain, in which reference TRBV18 and TRBJ1-3 provide the parts outside the CDR3, is NAGVMQNPRHLVRRRGQEARLRCSPMKGHSHVYWYRQLPEEGLKFMVYLQKENIIDESGMPKERFSAEFPKEGPSILRIQQVVRGDSAAYFCASSEQGNTIYFGEGSWLTVV.